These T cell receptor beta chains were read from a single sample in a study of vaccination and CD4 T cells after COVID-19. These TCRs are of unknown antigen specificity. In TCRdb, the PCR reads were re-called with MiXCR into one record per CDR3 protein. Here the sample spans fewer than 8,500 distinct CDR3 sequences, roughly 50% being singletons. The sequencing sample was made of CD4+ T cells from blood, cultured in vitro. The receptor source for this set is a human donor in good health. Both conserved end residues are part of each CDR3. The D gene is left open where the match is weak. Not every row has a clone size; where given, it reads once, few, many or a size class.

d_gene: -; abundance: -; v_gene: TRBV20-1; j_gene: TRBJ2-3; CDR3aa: CSARGKDTQYF; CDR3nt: TGCAGTGCTAGAGGCAAAGATACGCAGTATTTT
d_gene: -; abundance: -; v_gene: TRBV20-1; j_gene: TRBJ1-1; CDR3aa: CSAQTTAHTEAFF; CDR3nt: TGCAGTGCCCAGACGACGGCGCACACTGAAGCTTTCTTT
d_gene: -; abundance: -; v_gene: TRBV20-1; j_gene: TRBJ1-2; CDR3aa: CSASRGTTYGYTF; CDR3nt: TGCAGTGCTAGTAGAGGGACAACATATGGCTACACCTTC
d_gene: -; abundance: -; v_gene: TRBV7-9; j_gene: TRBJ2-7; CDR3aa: CASVPQGDEQYF; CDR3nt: TGTGCCAGTGTCCCACAGGGAGACGAGCAGTACTTC
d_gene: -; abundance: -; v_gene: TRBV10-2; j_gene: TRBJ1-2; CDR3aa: CATLGLSNYGYTF; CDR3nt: TGCGCCACCCTGGGTTTGTCTAACTATGGCTACACCTTC
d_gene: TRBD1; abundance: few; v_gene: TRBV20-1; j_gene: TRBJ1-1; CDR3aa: CSARTRDRLNTEAFF; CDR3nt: TGCAGTGCTAGGACCCGGGACAGACTGAACACTGAAGCTTTCTTT
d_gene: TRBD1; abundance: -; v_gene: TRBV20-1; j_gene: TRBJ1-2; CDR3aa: CSARQGAHGYTF; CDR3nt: TGCAGTGCGCGCCAGGGGGCGCATGGCTACACCTTC
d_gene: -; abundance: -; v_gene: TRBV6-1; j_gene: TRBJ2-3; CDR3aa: CASKVSRTDTQYF; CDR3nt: TGTGCCAGCAAGGTTAGCAGGACAGATACGCAGTATTTT
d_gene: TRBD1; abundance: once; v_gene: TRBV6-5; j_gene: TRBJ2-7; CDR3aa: CASSYPETGVGEQYF; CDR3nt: TGTGCCAGCAGTTACCCCGAGACAGGGGTTGGCGAGCAGTACTTC
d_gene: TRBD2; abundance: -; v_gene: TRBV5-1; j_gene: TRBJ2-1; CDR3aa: CASSLTSGGNEQFF; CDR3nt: TGCGCCAGCAGCTTGACTAGCGGGGGGAATGAGCAGTTCTTC
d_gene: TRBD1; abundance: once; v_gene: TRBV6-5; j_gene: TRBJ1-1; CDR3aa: CASSSGTGMNTEAIF; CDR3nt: TGTGCCAGCAGTTCCGGGACAGGGATGAACACTGAAGCTATCTTT
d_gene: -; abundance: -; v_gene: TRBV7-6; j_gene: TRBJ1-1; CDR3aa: CASSSAVGAEAFF; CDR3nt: TGTGCCAGCAGCTCAGCGGTAGGGGCTGAAGCTTTCTTT
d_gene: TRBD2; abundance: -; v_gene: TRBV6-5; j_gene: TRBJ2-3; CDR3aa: CASSYDETSSTDTQYF; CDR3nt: TGTGCCAGCAGTTACGACGAGACTAGCTCCACAGATACGCAGTATTTT
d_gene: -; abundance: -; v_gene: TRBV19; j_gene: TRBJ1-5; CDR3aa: CASSIMTVNQPQHF; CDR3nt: TGTGCCAGTAGTATTATGACAGTTAATCAGCCCCAGCATTTT
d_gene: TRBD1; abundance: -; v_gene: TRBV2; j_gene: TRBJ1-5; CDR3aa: CASSRPGTGGAQPQHF; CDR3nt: TGTGCCAGCAGTCGCCCCGGGACAGGGGGCGCACAGCCCCAGCATTTT
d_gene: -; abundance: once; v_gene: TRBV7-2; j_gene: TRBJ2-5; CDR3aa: CASKGISSRETQYF; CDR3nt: TGTGCCAGCAAGGGTATCAGTTCGCGAGAGACCCAGTACTTC
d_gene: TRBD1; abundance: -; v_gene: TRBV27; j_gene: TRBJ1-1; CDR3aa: CASRPQGADEAFF; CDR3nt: TGTGCCAGCAGACCCCAGGGGGCTGATGAAGCTTTCTTT
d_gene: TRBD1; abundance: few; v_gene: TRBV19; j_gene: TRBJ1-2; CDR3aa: CASSTPQGAGYTF; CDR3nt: TGTGCCAGTAGTACCCCACAGGGGGCTGGCTACACCTTC
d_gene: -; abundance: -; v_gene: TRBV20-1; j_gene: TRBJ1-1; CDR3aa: CSAGTYYTEAFF; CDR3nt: TGCAGTGCTGGGACGTACTACACTGAAGCTTTCTTT
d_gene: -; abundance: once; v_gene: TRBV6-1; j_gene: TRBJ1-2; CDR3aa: CASSPFEGRDGYTF; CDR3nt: TGTGCCAGCAGTCCCTTTGAGGGCCGCGATGGCTACACCTTC
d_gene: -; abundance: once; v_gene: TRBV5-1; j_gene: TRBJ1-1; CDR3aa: CASSLVGGGDAFF; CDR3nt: TGCGCCAGCAGCTTGGTCGGGGGAGGGGACGCTTTCTTT
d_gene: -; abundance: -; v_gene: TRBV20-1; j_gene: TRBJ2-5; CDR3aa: CSAEGPGETQYF; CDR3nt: TGCAGCGCCGAAGGGCCAGGGGAGACCCAGTACTTC
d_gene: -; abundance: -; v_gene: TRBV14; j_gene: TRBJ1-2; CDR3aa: CASSQVVGLMGYTF; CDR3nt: TGTGCCAGCAGCCAAGTAGTGGGCCTAATGGGCTACACCTTC
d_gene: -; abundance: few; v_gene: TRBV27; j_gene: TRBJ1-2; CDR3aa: CASSFRGFYGYTF; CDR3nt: TGTGCCAGCAGTTTCAGGGGATTCTATGGCTACACCTTC
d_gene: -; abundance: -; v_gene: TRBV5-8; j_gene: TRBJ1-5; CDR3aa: CASSLGRSQPQHF; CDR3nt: TGTGCCAGCAGCTTAGGGAGATCTCAGCCCCAGCATTTT
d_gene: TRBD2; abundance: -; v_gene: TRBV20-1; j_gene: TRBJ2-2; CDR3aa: CSARDPAGGNTGELFF; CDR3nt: TGCAGTGCTAGAGATCCTGCGGGGGGGAACACCGGGGAGCTGTTTTTT
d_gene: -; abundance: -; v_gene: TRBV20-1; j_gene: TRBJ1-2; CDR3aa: CSASPSGGSYGYTF; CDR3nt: TGCAGTGCTAGCCCATCGGGGGGGAGCTATGGCTACACCTTC
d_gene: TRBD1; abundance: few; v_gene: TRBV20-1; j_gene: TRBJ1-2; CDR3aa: CSPTGAGYGYTF; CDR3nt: TGCAGTCCGACAGGGGCTGGCTATGGCTACACCTTC
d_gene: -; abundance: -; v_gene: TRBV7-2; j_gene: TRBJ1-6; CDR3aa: CASSLGGVLNSPLHF; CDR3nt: TGTGCCAGCAGCCTCGGCGGGGTGCTCAATTCACCCCTCCACTTT
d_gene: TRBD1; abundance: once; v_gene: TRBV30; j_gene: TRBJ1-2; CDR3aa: CAWSLPGQESYGYTF; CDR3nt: TGTGCCTGGAGTTTACCGGGACAGGAGAGCTATGGCTACACCTTC
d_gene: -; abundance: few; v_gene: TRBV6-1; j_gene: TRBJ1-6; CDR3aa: CASSEEGFYNSPLHF; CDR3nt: TGTGCCAGCAGTGAGGAGGGGTTCTATAATTCACCCCTCCACTTT
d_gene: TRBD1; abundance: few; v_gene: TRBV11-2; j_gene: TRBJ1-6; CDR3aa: CASSLEQGNNSPLHF; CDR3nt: TGTGCCAGCAGCTTAGAACAGGGGAATAATTCACCCCTCCACTTT
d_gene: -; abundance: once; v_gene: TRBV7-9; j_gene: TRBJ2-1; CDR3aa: CASSPPRDEQFF; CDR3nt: TGTGCCAGCAGTCCTCCTCGGGATGAGCAGTTCTTC
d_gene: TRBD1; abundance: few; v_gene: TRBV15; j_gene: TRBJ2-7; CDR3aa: CATRTGRSEQYF; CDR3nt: TGTGCCACCCGGACAGGACGGTCCGAGCAGTACTTC
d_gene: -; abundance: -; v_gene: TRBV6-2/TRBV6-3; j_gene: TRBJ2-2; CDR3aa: CASSYGGRVSGELFF; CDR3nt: TGTGCCAGCAGTTACGGGGGACGAGTATCCGGGGAGCTGTTTTTT
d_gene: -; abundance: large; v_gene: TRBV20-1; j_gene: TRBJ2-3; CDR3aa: CSALDRKQYF; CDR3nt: TGCAGTGCGTTGGACAGAAAGCAGTATTTT
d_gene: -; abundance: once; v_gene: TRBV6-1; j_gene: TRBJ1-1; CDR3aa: CASSEGLPRAFF; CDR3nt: TGTGCCAGCAGTGAAGGGCTTCCTCGAGCTTTCTTT
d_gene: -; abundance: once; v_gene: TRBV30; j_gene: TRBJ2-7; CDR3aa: CAWSRPRYEQYF; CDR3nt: TGTGCCTGGAGTCGGCCGAGATACGAGCAGTACTTC
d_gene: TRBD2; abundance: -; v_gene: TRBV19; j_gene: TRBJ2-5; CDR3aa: CASSIGLAGSETQYF; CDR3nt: TGTGCCAGTAGTATCGGACTAGCAGGGAGTGAGACCCAGTACTTC
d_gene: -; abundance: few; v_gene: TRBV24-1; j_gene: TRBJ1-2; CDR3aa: CATIFGLTSHYGYTF; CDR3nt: TGTGCCACCATCTTCGGGTTAACCTCCCACTATGGCTACACCTTC
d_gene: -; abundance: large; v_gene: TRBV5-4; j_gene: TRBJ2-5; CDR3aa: CASSLGNSQETQYF; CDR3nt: TGTGCCAGCAGCTTGGGAAATTCGCAAGAGACCCAGTACTTC
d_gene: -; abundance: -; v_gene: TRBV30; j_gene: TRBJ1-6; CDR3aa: CAWSAQDGTPLHF; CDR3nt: TGTGCCTGGAGTGCACAGGACGGAACACCCCTCCACTTT
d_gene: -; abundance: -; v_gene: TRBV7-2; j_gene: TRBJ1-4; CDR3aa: CASRGYEKLFF; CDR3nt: TGTGCCAGCAGAGGCTACGAAAAACTGTTTTTT
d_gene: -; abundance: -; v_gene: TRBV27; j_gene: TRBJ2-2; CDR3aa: CASGGATGELFF; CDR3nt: TGTGCCAGCGGGGGGGCCACCGGGGAGCTGTTTTTT
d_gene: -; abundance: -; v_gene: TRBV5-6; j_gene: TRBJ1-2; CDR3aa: CASSLVGQGGYGYTF; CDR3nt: TGTGCCAGCAGCTTGGTAGGGCAGGGAGGTTATGGCTACACCTTC